This is a list of T cell receptor beta chains from one sample in a study of vaccination and CD4 T cells after COVID-19. Each CDR3 protein is one row after TCRdb ran MiXCR on the PCR reads. Seen here are fewer than 6,500 distinct CDR3 sequences, approximately 35% observed once, and the top ten hold around 28%. No antigen has been assigned to these receptors. Sequences were obtained from CD4+ T cells from blood, cultured in vitro. Receptors were obtained from a human donor in good health. Each CDR3 is given with its conserved first and last residue. Fields, in order: clone size, J gene, D gene, V gene, CDR3 DNA, CDR3 protein. D genes are given only for firm matches. Clone size, where shown, is once, few, many, or a class for clones that have expanded.

.	TRBJ2-1	TRBD2	TRBV7-2	TGTGCCAGCAGCTTAGCACCCAGAGCGGGGGGGGCGTACAATGAGCAGTTCTTC	CASSLAPRAGGAYNEQFF
.	TRBJ1-1	.	TRBV12-3/TRBV12-4	TGTGCCAGCAGCCCCCTGAGACGGACAGAAGCTTTCTTT	CASSPLRRTEAFF
.	TRBJ1-2	.	TRBV5-1	TGCGCCAGCAGCTTGGAGCAGGAATCATATGGCTACACCTTC	CASSLEQESYGYTF
.	TRBJ1-2	TRBD1	TRBV2	TGTGCCAGCAGTGAAACAGGGGATGGGGGCTACACCTTC	CASSETGDGGYTF
few	TRBJ2-3	TRBD2	TRBV5-4	TGTGCCAGCAGCTCGTTAGCGGGGGCGGAGGGAGATACGCAGTATTTT	CASSSLAGAEGDTQYF
.	TRBJ1-6	TRBD1	TRBV6-1	TGTGCCAGCAGCCGCTCGGGGGACAGGTTTTATTCACCCCTCCACTTT	CASSRSGDRFYSPLHF
.	TRBJ1-1	.	TRBV29-1	TGCAGCGTTGAAGGGAAGATGAACACTGAAGCTTTCTTT	CSVEGKMNTEAFF
.	TRBJ2-5	.	TRBV20-1	TGCAGTGCTATCGGGCCTCAAGAGACCCAGTACTTC	CSAIGPQETQYF
.	TRBJ1-2	.	TRBV6-1	TGTGCCCTTTCGAACAGGCCGAAATATGGCTACACCTTC	CALSNRPKYGYTF
once	TRBJ1-2	TRBD1	TRBV5-1	TGCGCCAGCAGCATAGGACAGGGGGCGTCTGGGGGCTACACCTTC	CASSIGQGASGGYTF
once	TRBJ1-3	.	TRBV5-1	TGCGCCAGCAGCTTACAGAGCCCCTCTGGAAACACCATATATTTT	CASSLQSPSGNTIYF
few	TRBJ2-4	TRBD2	TRBV20-1	TGCAGTGCTAGTCGGGGGGAGGCAGGCATTCAGTACTTC	CSASRGEAGIQYF
few	TRBJ1-5	.	TRBV6-1	TGTGCCAGCAGTCCCGGGGGAAGGGAAGGTCAGCCCCAGCATTTT	CASSPGGREGQPQHF
.	TRBJ2-1	TRBD1	TRBV2	TGTGCCAGCAGTGGGGAGACAGGGGTGTGGCATGAGCAGTTCTTC	CASSGETGVWHEQFF
.	TRBJ2-7	.	TRBV6-5	TGTGCCAGCAGTTCCGCTACAGGGCGCTCTGCCTCCTACGAGCAGTACTTC	CASSSATGRSASYEQYF
.	TRBJ2-7	.	TRBV6-5	TGTGCCAGCAGTTTGGGGACACCGACGTATTACGAGCAGTACTTC	CASSLGTPTYYEQYF
few	TRBJ1-1	.	TRBV20-1	TGCAGTGCTAGAGCACCGGACAGCCTTGAAGCTTTCTTT	CSARAPDSLEAFF
few	TRBJ1-6	.	TRBV5-1	TGCGCCAGCGGCAGGGGCCTAACTAATTCACCCCTCCACTTT	CASGRGLTNSPLHF
.	TRBJ2-1	.	TRBV7-8	TGTGCCAGCAGCTTTGGCGGGATGTACAATGAGCAGTTCTTC	CASSFGGMYNEQFF
.	TRBJ1-5	.	TRBV27	TGTGCCAGCAGCCCGTGGCAGGGACGCAATCAGCCCCAGCATTTT	CASSPWQGRNQPQHF
few	TRBJ1-6	.	TRBV7-3	TGTGCCAGCAGCTTGGGGGGGTCGCCTCCCCTCCACTTT	CASSLGGSPPLHF
.	TRBJ2-5	TRBD2	TRBV5-1	TGCGCCAGCAGCAGGGAGCGGGGGGAAGAGACCCAGTACTTC	CASSRERGEETQYF
few	TRBJ2-3	TRBD2	TRBV2	TGTGCCAGCGGGGCTAGCGGAACACCAGATACGCAGTATTTT	CASGASGTPDTQYF
.	TRBJ1-5	.	TRBV20-1	TGCAGTGCTAGAGATCCGGGCCGTCTTGGTCAGCCCCAGCATTTT	CSARDPGRLGQPQHF
.	TRBJ2-2	.	TRBV6-5	TGTGCCAGCAGTTACCTGGGTTCGGGGGAGCTGTTTTTT	CASSYLGSGELFF
few	TRBJ1-1	.	TRBV7-2	TGTGCCAGCCGCCTCGGTTGGAACACTGAAGCTTTCTTT	CASRLGWNTEAFF
few	TRBJ2-5	.	TRBV2	TGTGCCAGCAGCGGAGGGACAGACCAAGAGACCCAGTACTTC	CASSGGTDQETQYF
.	TRBJ2-7	.	TRBV5-4	TGTGCCAGCAGTCCTCCGGGACTGCAGCCCTACGAGCAGTACTTC	CASSPPGLQPYEQYF
once	TRBJ1-1	.	TRBV9	TGTGCCAGCAGCCCCTCAGACGGTCTCACTGAAGCTTTCTTT	CASSPSDGLTEAFF
.	TRBJ1-2	.	TRBV6-1	TGTGCCAGCACGCGGACGGCTTACGACTATGGCTACACCTTC	CASTRTAYDYGYTF
few	TRBJ2-1	.	TRBV6-1	TGTGCCAGCAGTCGGACGGGTACTAGCTCCTACAATGAGCAGTTCTTC	CASSRTGTSSYNEQFF
few	TRBJ1-2	TRBD1	TRBV20-1	TGCAGTGCTACCCCAGGGGGCAATGGCTACACCTTC	CSATPGGNGYTF
few	TRBJ1-2	TRBD1	TRBV20-1	TGCAGTGCTAACCGGGACAGGGCGTTAGGCTATGGCTACACCTTC	CSANRDRALGYGYTF
.	TRBJ2-2	.	TRBV5-1	TGCGCCAGCAGCTTGGTCCTATTAACCGGGGAGCTGTTTTTT	CASSLVLLTGELFF
few	TRBJ1-2	.	TRBV4-2	TGTGCCAGCAGCCAAGCCGATAGGGACACCTATGGCTACACCTTC	CASSQADRDTYGYTF
few	TRBJ1-5	.	TRBV6-5	TGTGCCAGCAGTTTACCGGGGGTCAATCAGCCCCAGCATTTT	CASSLPGVNQPQHF
.	TRBJ1-5	.	TRBV9	TGTGCCAGCAGCGAAAGAGGCGGCAATCAGCCCCAGCATTTT	CASSERGGNQPQHF
.	TRBJ1-2	.	TRBV12-3/TRBV12-4	TGTGCCAGCAGTACGGGTGAGGGGGGGCTCTATGGCTACACCTTC	CASSTGEGGLYGYTF
few	TRBJ1-2	TRBD1	TRBV14	TGTGCCAGCAGCCAAGATCTCGGGACAGCGGGCGGCTACACCTTC	CASSQDLGTAGGYTF
.	TRBJ1-1	.	TRBV28	TGTGCCAGCAGTTCTCCCATGAACACTGAAGCTTTCTTT	CASSSPMNTEAFF
.	TRBJ1-1	.	TRBV5-1	TGCGCCAGCAGCATACAGGGTGCGAACACTGAAGCTTTCTTT	CASSIQGANTEAFF
.	TRBJ1-1	.	TRBV30	TGTGCCTGGAGGAGCGAACCGACTGAAGCTTTCTTT	CAWRSEPTEAFF
few	TRBJ2-2	TRBD2	TRBV27	TGTGCCACCTTTCGCGGGGGGACCCACACCGGGGAGCTGTTTTTT	CATFRGGTHTGELFF